Each of the 15 T cell receptor beta chains below was sequenced from the same sample in a study of blood T cells in healthy people across ages. Through a sample-barcoded 5' primer and a J-beta primer mix, a second PCR was run for roughly 6 to 12 cycles. TCRdb re-called the 5' RACE reads through MiXCR, storing one row per CDR3 protein. The table includes about 700,000 distinct CDR3 sequences, about 30% detected once. The sample taken for sequencing was blood. Receptors were obtained from a woman older than 75 in good health.

A word on this clonotype: This may be a read error, as it is one base from a much larger clone. V usage is TRBV29-1 and J usage is TRBJ1-5; D is unresolved. There are 11 residues in the CDR3. Germline V CDR1 and CDR2: SQVTM, ANQGSEA. The V gene lost 4 bases and the J gene lost 5 bases, with 6 bases spanning the gap. CDR3 DNA sequence: TGCAGCGTTGGGGCGGATCAGCCCCAGCATTTT. Translated, it gives CSVGADQPQHF.

This clonotype was seen just once. This chain joins TRBV20-1 and TRBJ2-5; possible D gene TRBD1, 6 bases. Trimming took 5 bases from V and 1 from J, leaving 11 bases between them. Germline CDR1 DFQATT, CDR2 SNEGSKA (reference sequence). The length of the CDR3 is 13 residues. CDR3 amino acids: CSAERTVQETQYF. The CDR3 DNA reads TGCAGTGCTGAGCGGACAGTCCAAGAGACCCAGTACTTC.

The V and J genes are TRBV7-2 and TRBJ1-6; 7 bases match TRBD1. The CDR3 spans 16 residues. Trimming took 2 bases from V and 9 from J; bases not matched to a gene: 10. Germline assignment: CDR1 SGHTA and CDR2 FQGNSA. The CDR3 nucleotides are TGTGCCAGCAGCTTACTTGAAAGGGGGCTTGGTTCACCCCTCCACTTT. It codes for CASSLLERGLGSPLHF.

This clonotype was recorded at least ten times. The chain carries TRBV28 and TRBJ2-1; 9 bases are a match to TRBD1. Looked up from germline, CDR1 is MDHEN and CDR2 is SYDVKM. This CDR3 is built from 15 residues. The J segment lost 5 bases and the V segment lost 4 bases, leaving 6 bases of the junction unmatched. CDR3: CASSSSGQGNNEQFF. For the CDR3, the DNA is TGTGCCAGCAGTTCCTCGGGACAGGGCAACAATGAGCAGTTCTTC.

The table lists this clonotype with a few counts. The chain uses TRBV12-3 or TRBV12-4 and TRBJ2-1; possible D gene TRBD1, 6 bases. This CDR3 contains 17 residues. V was trimmed by 5 bases and J by 6 bases, leaving 23 bases between them. The CDR3 nucleotides read TGTGCCAGCAGTCTCCATATACACAGGGACCAATGCAATGAGCAGTTCTTC. This encodes CASSLHIHRDQCNEQFF.

As concerns this clonotype: A much larger clone is a single base away; this may be a read error. The gene calls are TRBV7-7 and TRBJ2-1; TRBD2 agrees at 9 bases. This CDR3 contains 15 residues. Germline V gives CDR1 SSHAT, CDR2 FNYEAQ (reference sequence). This CDR3 reads CASSLGQTSGNEQFF. The DNA of the CDR3 is TGTGCTAGCAGCTTAGGTCAAACTAGCGGGAATGAGCAGTTCTTC.

This clonotype has at least ten counts. This chain links TRBV3-1 with TRBJ2-7, with D tentatively TRBD1 (6 bases). CDR1 is LGHDT, CDR2 YNNKEL, per germline (reference sequence). CDR3 length: 13 residues. V was pared by 2 bases and J by 6 bases, with 11 bases between. The CDR3 here is CASSQSTGTEQYF. CDR3 DNA: TGTGCCAGCAGCCAATCGACAGGAACCGAGCAGTACTTC.

About this clonotype: A much larger clone lies a single base off, so this may be a read error. The chain joins TRBV10-3 to TRBJ2-5, with TRBD2 matching 7 bases. This CDR3 is 15 amino acids long. Germline V gene lookup returns CDR1 ENHRY and CDR2 SYGVKD. The V and J ends lost 2 bases and 0 bases, in that order; junction bases with no gene match: 3. This chain's CDR3 is CAISEASGDQETQYF. CDR3 bases: TGTGCCATCAGTGAGGCCAGCGGGGACCAAGAGACCCAGTACTTC.

The J gene is TRBJ2-7, the V gene TRBV5-1, with 8 bases identical to TRBD1. CDR1 and CDR2 (germline): SGHRS, YFSETQ. This CDR3 contains 17 residues. V gave up 5 bases and J gave up 1 base; unmatched junction bases: 14. CDR3 amino acids: CASSPGQEAIRSYEQYF. DNA for the CDR3: TGCGCCAGCAGTCCGGGACAGGAGGCGATTAGGTCCTACGAGCAGTACTTC.

This clonotype was seen ten or more times. The chain couples TRBV7-8 to TRBJ2-5; TRBD2 is a possible D gene (5 bases). V was shortened by 5 bases and J by 3 bases, with 16 bases between the two germline ends. This CDR3 has 15 amino acids. The germline CDR1 and CDR2 sequences are SGHVS and FQNEAQ. This chain's CDR3 is CASSPLPGNEETQYF. The CDR3, as DNA: TGTGCCAGCAGCCCCCTCCCGGGGAATGAAGAGACCCAGTACTTC.

In this sample, this clonotype turned up many times. The chain has TRBV20-1 and TRBJ1-2, with TRBD1 identical over 10 bases. Germline V gene lookup returns CDR1 DFQATT and CDR2 SNEGSKA (reference sequence). This CDR3 has 13 amino acids. CDR3 nucleotides: TGCAGCTATCAGACAGGGGGCGACTATGGCTACACCTTC. This translates into CSYQTGGDYGYTF.

In its sample, this clonotype was seen many times. The V call is TRBV6-2 or TRBV6-3, the J call TRBJ2-3; 8 bases map to TRBD1. Germline V gene sequence: CDR1 MNHEY, CDR2 SVGEGT. Trimming took 7 bases from V and 4 from J; bases not matched to a gene: 10. The CDR3 loop spans 15 amino acids. The CDR3 spells CASTPGQGRADTQYF. The CDR3 DNA sequence: TGTGCCAGCACCCCTGGACAGGGTCGAGCAGATACGCAGTATTTT.

This clonotype was picked up many times. The genes are TRBV7-2 and TRBJ1-1; TRBD1 aligns across 7 bases. The CDR3 has 14 amino acids. The junction had 7 bases not matched to a gene; V was cut back by 2 bases and J by 7 bases. The germline V gene encodes CDR1 SGHTA and CDR2 FQGNSA. The CDR3 here is CASSLRGQGGEAFF. As DNA, the CDR3 is TGTGCCAGCAGCTTAAGGGGGCAGGGCGGTGAAGCTTTCTTT.

This clonotype occurred many times. V gene TRBV20-1 combines with J gene TRBJ2-5; 9 bases agree with TRBD2. V lost 6 bases, J lost 1 base, and 9 bases stayed unmatched. In germline, CDR1 is DFQATT, CDR2 SNEGSKA (reference sequence). This CDR3 spans 15 amino acids. DNA of the CDR3: TGCAGTGCGAGCCCAGCGGGGGGCCGCCAAGAGACCCAGTACTTC. This translates into CSASPAGGRQETQYF.

The genes are TRBV27 and TRBJ2-2, with 8 positions matching TRBD2. J lost 1 base, V lost 3 bases, and 7 bases had no gene match. From germline, CDR1 is MNHEY and CDR2 SMNVEV (reference sequence). CDR3 size: 17 residues. DNA of the CDR3: TGTGCCAGCAGTTTTAGGAGCGGGGGACAGAACACCGGGGAGCTGTTTTTT. This sequence encodes CASSFRSGGQNTGELFF.